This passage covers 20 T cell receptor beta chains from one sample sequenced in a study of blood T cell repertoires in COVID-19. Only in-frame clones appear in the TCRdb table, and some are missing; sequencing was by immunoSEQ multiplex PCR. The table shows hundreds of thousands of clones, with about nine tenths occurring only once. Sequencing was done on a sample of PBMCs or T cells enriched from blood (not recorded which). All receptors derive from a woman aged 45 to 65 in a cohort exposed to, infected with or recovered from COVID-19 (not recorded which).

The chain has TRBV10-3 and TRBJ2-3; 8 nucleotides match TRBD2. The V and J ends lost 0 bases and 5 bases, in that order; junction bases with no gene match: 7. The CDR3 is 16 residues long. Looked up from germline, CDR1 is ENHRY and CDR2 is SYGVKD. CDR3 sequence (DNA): TGTGCCATCAGTGAGTCTGGAGCGGGGGCAAAAGATACGCAGTATTTT. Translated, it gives CAISESGAGAKDTQYF.

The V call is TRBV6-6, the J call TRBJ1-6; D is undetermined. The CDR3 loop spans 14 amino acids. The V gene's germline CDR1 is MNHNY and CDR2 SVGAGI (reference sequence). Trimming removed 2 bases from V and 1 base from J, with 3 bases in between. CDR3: CASSYLSYNSPLHF. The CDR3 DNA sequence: TGTGCCAGCAGTTACCTGTCCTATAATTCACCCCTCCACTTT.

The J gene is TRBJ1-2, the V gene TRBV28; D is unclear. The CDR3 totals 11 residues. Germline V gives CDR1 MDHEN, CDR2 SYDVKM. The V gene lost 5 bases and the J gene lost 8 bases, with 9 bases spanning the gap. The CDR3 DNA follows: TGTGCCAGCAGTACCCCCAGGGGCTACACCTTC. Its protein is CASSTPRGYTF.

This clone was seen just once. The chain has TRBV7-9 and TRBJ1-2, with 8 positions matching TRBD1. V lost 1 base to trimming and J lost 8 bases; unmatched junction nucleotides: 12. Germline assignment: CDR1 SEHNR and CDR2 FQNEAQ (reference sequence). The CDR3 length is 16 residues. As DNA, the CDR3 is TGTGCCAGCAGCTTAGATCTCAAAGGACAGGGTGTGGGCTACACCTTC. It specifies CASSLDLKGQGVGYTF. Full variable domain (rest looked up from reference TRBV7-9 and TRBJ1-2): DTGVSQNPRHKITKRGQNVTFRCDPISEHNRLYWYRQTLGQGPEFLTYFQNEAQLEKSRLLSDRFSAERPKGSFSTLEIQRTEQGDSAMYLCASSLDLKGQGVGYTFGSGTRLTVV.

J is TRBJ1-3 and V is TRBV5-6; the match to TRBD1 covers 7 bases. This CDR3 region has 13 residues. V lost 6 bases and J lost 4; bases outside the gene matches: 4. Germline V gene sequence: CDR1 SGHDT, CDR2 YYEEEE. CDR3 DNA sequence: TGTGCCAGCATGGGACAGCTAGGAAACACCATATATTTT. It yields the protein CASMGQLGNTIYF.

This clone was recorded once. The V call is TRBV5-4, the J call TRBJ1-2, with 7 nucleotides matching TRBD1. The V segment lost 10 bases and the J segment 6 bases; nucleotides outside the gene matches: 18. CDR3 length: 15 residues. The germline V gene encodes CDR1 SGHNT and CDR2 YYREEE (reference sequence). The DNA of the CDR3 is TGTGCCTACCCTTCCAGGGGGACGGTTTCGGATGGCTACACCTTC. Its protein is CAYPSRGTVSDGYTF.

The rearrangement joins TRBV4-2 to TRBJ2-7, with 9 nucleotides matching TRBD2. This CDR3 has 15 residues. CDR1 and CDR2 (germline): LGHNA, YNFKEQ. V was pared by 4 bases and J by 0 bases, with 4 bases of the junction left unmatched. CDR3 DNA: TGTGCCAGCAGCCCGTTTAGCGGGGGCTCCTACGAGCAGTACTTC. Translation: CASSPFSGGSYEQYF.

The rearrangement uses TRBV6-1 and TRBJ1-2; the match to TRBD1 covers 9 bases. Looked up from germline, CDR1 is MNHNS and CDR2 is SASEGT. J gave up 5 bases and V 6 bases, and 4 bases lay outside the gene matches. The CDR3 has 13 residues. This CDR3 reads CASSTGQGYGYTF. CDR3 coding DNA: TGTGCCAGCAGCACGGGACAGGGATATGGCTACACCTTC.

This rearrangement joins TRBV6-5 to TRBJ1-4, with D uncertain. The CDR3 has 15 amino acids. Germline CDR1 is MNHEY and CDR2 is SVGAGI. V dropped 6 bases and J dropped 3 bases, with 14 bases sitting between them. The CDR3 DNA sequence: TGTGCCAGCAGAAAGACCTCGGGATCTAATGAAAAACTGTTTTTT. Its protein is CASRKTSGSNEKLFF.

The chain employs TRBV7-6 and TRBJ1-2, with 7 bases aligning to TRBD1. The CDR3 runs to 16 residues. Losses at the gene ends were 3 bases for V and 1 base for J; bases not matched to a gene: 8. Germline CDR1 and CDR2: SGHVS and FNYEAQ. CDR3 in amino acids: CASSFGGGQGNYGYTF. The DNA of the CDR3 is TGTGCCAGCAGCTTTGGAGGGGGCCAGGGTAACTATGGCTACACCTTC. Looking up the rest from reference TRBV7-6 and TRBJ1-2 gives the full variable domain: GAGVSQSPRYKVTKRGQDVALRCDPISGHVSLYWYRQALGQGPEFLTYFNYEAQQDKSGLPNDRFSAERPEGSISTLTIQRTEQRDSAMYRCASSFGGGQGNYGYTFGSGTRLTVV.

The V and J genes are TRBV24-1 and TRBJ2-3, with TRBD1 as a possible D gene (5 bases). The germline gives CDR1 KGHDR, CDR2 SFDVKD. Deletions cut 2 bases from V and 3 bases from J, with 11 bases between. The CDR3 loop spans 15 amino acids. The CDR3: CATSDSRVRTDTQYF. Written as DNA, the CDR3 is TGTGCCACCAGTGATTCCAGGGTGAGGACAGATACGCAGTATTTT.

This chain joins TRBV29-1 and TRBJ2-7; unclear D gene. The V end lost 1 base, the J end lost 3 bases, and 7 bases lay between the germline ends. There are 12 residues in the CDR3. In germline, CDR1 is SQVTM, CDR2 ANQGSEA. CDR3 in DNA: TGCAGCGTTGAAGCCAACAGCTACGAGCAGTACTTC. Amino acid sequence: CSVEANSYEQYF.

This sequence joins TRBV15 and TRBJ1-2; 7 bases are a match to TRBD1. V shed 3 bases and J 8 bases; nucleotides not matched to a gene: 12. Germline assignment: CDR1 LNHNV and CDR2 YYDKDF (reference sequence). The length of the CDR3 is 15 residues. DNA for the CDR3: TGTGCCACCAGCAGGTTAGACAGGGCCCTTGGAGGCTACACCTTC. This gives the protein CATSRLDRALGGYTF. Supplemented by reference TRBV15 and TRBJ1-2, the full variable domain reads DAMVIQNPRYQVTQFGKPVTLSCSQTLNHNVMYWYQQKSSQAPKLLFHYYDKDFNNEADTPDNFQSRRPNTSFCFLDIRSPGLGDTAMYLCATSRLDRALGGYTFGSGTRLTVV.

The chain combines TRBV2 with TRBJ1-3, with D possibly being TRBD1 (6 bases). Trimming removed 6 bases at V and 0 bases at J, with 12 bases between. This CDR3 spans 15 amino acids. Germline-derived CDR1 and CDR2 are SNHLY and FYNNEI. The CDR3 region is CASRAGVGSGNTIYF. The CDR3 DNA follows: TGTGCCAGCAGGGCAGGGGTGGGCTCTGGAAACACCATATATTTT. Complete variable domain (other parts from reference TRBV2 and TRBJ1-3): EPEVTQTPSHQVTQMGQEVILRCVPISNHLYFYWYRQILGQKVEFLVSFYNNEISEKSEIFDDQFSVERPDGSNFTLKIRSTKLEDSAMYFCASRAGVGSGNTIYFGEGSWLTVV.

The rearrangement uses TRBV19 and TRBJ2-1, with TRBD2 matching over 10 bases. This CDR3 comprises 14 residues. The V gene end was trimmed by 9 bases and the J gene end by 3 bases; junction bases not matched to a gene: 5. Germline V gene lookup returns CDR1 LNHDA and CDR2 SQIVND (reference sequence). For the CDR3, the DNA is TGTGCCAGGCAGCGGGGGGGCTGCTACAATGAGCAGTTCTTC. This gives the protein CARQRGGCYNEQFF.

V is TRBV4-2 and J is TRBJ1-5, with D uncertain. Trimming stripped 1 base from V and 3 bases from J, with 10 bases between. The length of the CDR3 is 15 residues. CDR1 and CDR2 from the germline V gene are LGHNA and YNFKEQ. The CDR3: CASSQGHQTNQPQHF. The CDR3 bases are TGTGCCAGCAGCCAAGGACACCAGACCAATCAGCCCCAGCATTTT.

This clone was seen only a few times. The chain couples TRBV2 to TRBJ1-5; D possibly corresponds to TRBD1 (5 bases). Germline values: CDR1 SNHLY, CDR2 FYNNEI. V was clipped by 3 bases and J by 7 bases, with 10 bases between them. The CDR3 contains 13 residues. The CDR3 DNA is TGTGCCAGCAGTGATGGGGGGGGGCAGCCCCAGCATTTT. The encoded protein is CASSDGGGQPQHF.

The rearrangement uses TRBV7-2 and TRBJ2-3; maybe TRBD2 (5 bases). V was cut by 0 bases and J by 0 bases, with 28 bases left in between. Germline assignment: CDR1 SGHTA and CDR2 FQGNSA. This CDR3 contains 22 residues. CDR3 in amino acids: CASSLAGALVLGTVTSTDTQYF. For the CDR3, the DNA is TGTGCCAGCAGCTTAGCGGGAGCGCTCGTGTTGGGAACAGTGACTAGCACAGATACGCAGTATTTT.

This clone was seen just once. This CDR3 is CAWRRDRRVGELFF. The CDR3 DNA is TGTGCCTGGAGACGGGACAGGCGGGTCGGGGAGCTGTTTTTT. The chain recombines TRBV30 with TRBJ2-2; 8 nucleotides agree with TRBD1. Germline V CDR1 and CDR2: GTSNPN, SVGIG (reference sequence). With V trimmed by 3 bases and J by 7 bases, 7 bases remained unmatched. This CDR3 is built from 14 residues.

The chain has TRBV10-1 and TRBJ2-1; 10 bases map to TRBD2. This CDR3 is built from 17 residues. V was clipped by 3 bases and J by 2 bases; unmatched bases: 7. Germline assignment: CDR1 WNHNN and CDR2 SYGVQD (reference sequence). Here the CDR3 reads CASSDKAGGPTYNEQFF. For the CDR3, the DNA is TGCGCCAGCAGTGACAAAGCGGGGGGGCCAACCTACAATGAGCAGTTCTTC.